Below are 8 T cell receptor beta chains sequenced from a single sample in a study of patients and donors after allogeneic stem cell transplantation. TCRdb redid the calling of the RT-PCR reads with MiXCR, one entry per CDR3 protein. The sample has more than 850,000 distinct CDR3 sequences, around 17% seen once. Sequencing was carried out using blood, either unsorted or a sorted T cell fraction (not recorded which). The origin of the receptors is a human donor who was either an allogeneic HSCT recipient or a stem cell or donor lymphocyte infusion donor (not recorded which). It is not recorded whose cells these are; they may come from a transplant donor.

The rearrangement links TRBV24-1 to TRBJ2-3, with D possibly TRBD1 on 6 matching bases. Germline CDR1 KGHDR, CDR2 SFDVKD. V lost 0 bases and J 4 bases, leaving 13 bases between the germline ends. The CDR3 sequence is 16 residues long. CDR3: CATSDLGQGKADTQYF. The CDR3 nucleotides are TGTGCCACCAGTGATTTGGGCCAGGGGAAGGCAGATACGCAGTATTTT.

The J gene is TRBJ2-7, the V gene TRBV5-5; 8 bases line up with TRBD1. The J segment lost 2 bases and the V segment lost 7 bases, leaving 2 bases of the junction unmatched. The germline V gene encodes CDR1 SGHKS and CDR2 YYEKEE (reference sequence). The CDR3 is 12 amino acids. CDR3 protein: CASGDRPYEQYF. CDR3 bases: TGTGCCAGCGGGGACAGGCCCTACGAGCAGTACTTC.

CDR3 region: CSARADTYEQYF. In DNA form, the CDR3 reads TGCAGTGCTAGAGCGGACACCTACGAGCAGTACTTC. V usage is TRBV20-1 and J usage is TRBJ2-7; D is possibly TRBD1 (5 bases). Per germline, CDR1 DFQATT and CDR2 SNEGSKA (reference sequence). The CDR3 sequence is 12 residues long. Trimming cost V 1 base and J 2 bases, with 6 bases left between them.

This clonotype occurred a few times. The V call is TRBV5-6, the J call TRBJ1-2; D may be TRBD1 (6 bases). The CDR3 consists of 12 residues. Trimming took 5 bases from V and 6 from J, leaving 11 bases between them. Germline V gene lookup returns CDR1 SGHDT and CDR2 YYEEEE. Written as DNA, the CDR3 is TGTGCCAGCAGAGAAGGGGGGGATGGCTACACCTTC. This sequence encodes CASREGGDGYTF.

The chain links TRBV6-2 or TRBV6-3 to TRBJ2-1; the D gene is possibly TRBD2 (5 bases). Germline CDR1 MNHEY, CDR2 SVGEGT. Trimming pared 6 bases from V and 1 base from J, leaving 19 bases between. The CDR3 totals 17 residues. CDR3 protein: CASSSEFSGPSYNEQFF. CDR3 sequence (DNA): TGTGCCAGCAGCTCCGAATTCAGCGGACCTTCCTACAATGAGCAGTTCTTC.

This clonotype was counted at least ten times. CDR3 protein: CASSPRTRGDTGELFF. CDR3 bases: TGTGCCAGCAGCCCTAGGACTAGGGGAGACACCGGGGAGCTGTTTTTT. The chain recombines TRBV9 with TRBJ2-2; the match to TRBD2 covers 7 bases. Per the germline V gene, CDR1 is SGDLS and CDR2 is YYNGEE. V lost 4 bases, J lost 3 bases, and 9 bases stayed unmatched. This CDR3 region has 16 residues.

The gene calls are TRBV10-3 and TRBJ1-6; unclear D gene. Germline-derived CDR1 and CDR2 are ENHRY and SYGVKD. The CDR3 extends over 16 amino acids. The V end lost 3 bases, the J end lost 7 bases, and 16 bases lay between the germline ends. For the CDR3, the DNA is TGTGCCATCAGTGAAACGCAGAGCCCGGGCAATTCACCCCTCCACTTT. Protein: CAISETQSPGNSPLHF.

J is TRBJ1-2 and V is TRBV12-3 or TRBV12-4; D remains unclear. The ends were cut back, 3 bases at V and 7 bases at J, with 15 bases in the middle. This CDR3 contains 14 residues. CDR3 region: CASSFWDGRSGYTF. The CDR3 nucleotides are TGTGCCAGCAGTTTCTGGGATGGGCGTAGTGGCTACACCTTC.